These 15 T cell receptor beta chains share one sample of origin, sequenced in a study of T cell repertoires in cytomegalovirus infection. One entry per CDR3 protein, called by TCRdb with MiXCR from the reads. The sample gives approximately 500,000 distinct CDR3 sequences, roughly a third of which show up once; roughly 15% is in the top ten. The antigens these receptors bind are not known. The sample in question was cultured PBMCs, obtained from culture after CMV antigen stimulation. These receptor sequences come from a human donor in good health (CMV status not recorded). Some clones in this sample may be carry-over from other donors' samples.

This clonotype was seen at least ten times. The genes are TRBV7-9 and TRBJ1-1, with 9 bases identical to TRBD1. Germline V gene lookup returns CDR1 SEHNR and CDR2 FQNEAQ (reference sequence). The CDR3 totals 14 residues. V trimming: 2 bases; J trimming: 4 bases; junction bases outside the gene matches: 2. The CDR3, as DNA: TGTGCCAGCAGCTTAACGGACAGGGGCACTGAAGCTTTCTTT. Its translation: CASSLTDRGTEAFF.

This clonotype was observed at least ten times. The chain carries TRBV7-2 and TRBJ2-1; 8 bases align to TRBD2. J was trimmed by 4 bases and V by 2 bases; bases with no gene match: 7. Per germline, CDR1 SGHTA and CDR2 FQGNSA. The length of the CDR3 is 16 residues. This chain's CDR3 is CASSLPAGRGYNEQFF. In nucleotides, the CDR3 is TGTGCCAGCAGCTTACCCGCCGGGAGGGGGTACAATGAGCAGTTCTTC.

J is TRBJ2-1 and V is TRBV29-1; TRBD1 agrees at 7 bases. CDR3 length equals 16 residues. Germline V gives CDR1 SQVTM, CDR2 ANQGSEA. V was pared by 6 bases and J by 6 bases, with 17 bases of the junction left unmatched. As DNA, the CDR3 is TGCAGCGTCCTGAGGGGGCACAGGGGAAAAGCCAATGAGCAGTTCTTC. Its protein product is CSVLRGHRGKANEQFF.

The chain couples TRBV7-9 to TRBJ2-7; D assignment may be TRBD1 or TRBD2 (6 bases each). There are 13 residues in the CDR3. Germline V gene lookup returns CDR1 SEHNR and CDR2 FQNEAQ (reference sequence). Trimming shortened V by 4 bases and J by 3 bases, and 10 bases separated the two germline ends. The CDR3 nucleotides are TGTGCCAGCAGCTACAAGGGGGGCTACGAGCAGTACGTC. Its translation is CASSYKGGYEQYV.

V is TRBV27 and J is TRBJ1-2, with 8 bases lining up with TRBD1. Germline lookup yields CDR1 MNHEY and CDR2 SMNVEV (reference sequence). CDR3 length: 15 residues. V shed 0 bases and J 6 bases; nucleotides not matched to a gene: 6. CDR3 DNA sequence: TGTGCCAGCAGTTTATCCTTGACAGGGGTGGATGGCTACACCTTC. Residues: CASSLSLTGVDGYTF.

This clonotype was observed a few times. This sequence joins TRBV20-1 and TRBJ1-6; D unclear. V was trimmed by 3 bases and J by 0 bases, leaving 9 bases between them. The CDR3 is 15 amino acids. CDR1 is DFQATT, CDR2 SNEGSKA, per germline (reference sequence). The CDR3 loop is CSASVLDSYNSPLHF. CDR3 nucleotide sequence: TGCAGTGCTAGTGTTCTGGACTCCTATAATTCACCCCTCCACTTT.

This rearrangement joins TRBV2 to TRBJ2-5, with 8 bases matching TRBD2. The length of the CDR3 is 17 residues. CDR1 is SNHLY and CDR2 is FYNNEI in the germline V gene. V lost 4 bases to trimming and J lost 5 bases; unmatched junction nucleotides: 15. The CDR3 DNA reads TGTGCCAGCAGTGGGACTAGCTCTACCCTAGGATACGAGACCCAGTACTTC. Protein sequence: CASSGTSSTLGYETQYF.

CDR3 in amino acids: CASSQVRAAEQYF. The CDR3, as DNA: TGTGCCAGCAGCCAAGTTCGTGCGGCCGAGCAGTACTTC. V is TRBV3-1 and J is TRBJ2-7, with D hard to call. Trimming pared 1 base from V and 6 bases from J, leaving 10 bases between. The CDR3 contains 13 residues. Germline V gives CDR1 LGHDT, CDR2 YNNKEL (reference sequence).

The chain couples TRBV4-1 to TRBJ1-4; 8 bases fit TRBD1. With 0 bases clipped from V and 5 bases from J, the junction kept 11 bases outside the gene matches. CDR3 length: 18 residues. CDR1 and CDR2 from the germline V gene are MGHRA and YSYEKL. CDR3 region: CASSQDPGQGIKNEKLFF. The CDR3 region has the DNA TGCGCCAGCAGCCAAGATCCCGGACAGGGCATTAAGAATGAAAAACTGTTTTTT.

The rearrangement uses TRBV4-2 and TRBJ2-7; TRBD1 might be the D (7 bases). The V end lost 1 base, the J end lost 1 base, and 14 bases lay between the germline ends. Germline CDR1 is LGHNA and CDR2 is YNFKEQ. There are 16 residues in the CDR3. As DNA, the CDR3 is TGTGCCAGCAGCCAAGTGGGTCAGGGGGGATCCTACGAGCAGTACTTC. Amino acids: CASSQVGQGGSYEQYF.

In its sample, this clonotype was seen a few times. A much larger clone differs from this one at a single base, so this may be a read error. The chain combines TRBV7-2 with TRBJ2-5, with D unresolved. Germline V gene lookup returns CDR1 SGHTA and CDR2 FQGNSA. This CDR3 is built from 13 residues. V was clipped by 1 base and J by 1 base, with 4 bases between them. CDR3 in amino acids: CASSLEFQETQYF. The CDR3 DNA sequence: TGTGCCAGCAGCTTAGAGTTCCAAGAGACCCAGTACTTC.

This chain uses TRBV7-6 with TRBJ2-6; D is possibly TRBD2 (5 bases). The ends were cut back, 5 bases at V and 0 bases at J, with 17 bases in the middle. Per the germline V gene, CDR1 is SGHVS and CDR2 is FNYEAQ. The CDR3 spans 18 residues. For the CDR3, the DNA is TGTGCCAGCAGCCATGACTGGCTCCGGGACTCTGGGGCCAACGTCCTGACTTTC. Amino acids: CASSHDWLRDSGANVLTF.

This clonotype was seen a few times. V and J are TRBV28 and TRBJ1-3, with D unresolved. Trimming took 8 bases from V and 2 from J, leaving 28 bases between them. This CDR3 has 19 amino acids. The germline V gene encodes CDR1 MDHEN and CDR2 SYDVKM. In nucleotides, the CDR3 is TGTGCCAGCTCGTCGGTTATTGGAAGCCCGGGCTCACCTGGAAACACCATATATTTT. This translates into CASSSVIGSPGSPGNTIYF.

The chain links TRBV7-9 to TRBJ2-7; D assignment may be TRBD1 or TRBD2 (5 bases each). From germline, CDR1 is SEHNR and CDR2 FQNEAQ (reference sequence). V lost 4 bases to trimming and J lost 6 bases, with 19 bases between them. The CDR3 runs to 15 residues. CDR3 sequence (DNA): TGTGCCAGCAGCTCCCCGGACTGGACATCCCTCGAGCAGTACTTC. As protein: CASSSPDWTSLEQYF.

On this clonotype itself: Being one base from a much bigger clone, this may be a read error. The chain uses TRBV7-2 and TRBJ1-2; D remains unclear. The germline V gene encodes CDR1 SGHTA and CDR2 FQGNSA. The CDR3 totals 13 residues. CDR3: CVSSLATNYGYTF. CDR3 DNA: TGTGTCAGCAGCTTAGCCACCAACTATGGCTACACCTTC.